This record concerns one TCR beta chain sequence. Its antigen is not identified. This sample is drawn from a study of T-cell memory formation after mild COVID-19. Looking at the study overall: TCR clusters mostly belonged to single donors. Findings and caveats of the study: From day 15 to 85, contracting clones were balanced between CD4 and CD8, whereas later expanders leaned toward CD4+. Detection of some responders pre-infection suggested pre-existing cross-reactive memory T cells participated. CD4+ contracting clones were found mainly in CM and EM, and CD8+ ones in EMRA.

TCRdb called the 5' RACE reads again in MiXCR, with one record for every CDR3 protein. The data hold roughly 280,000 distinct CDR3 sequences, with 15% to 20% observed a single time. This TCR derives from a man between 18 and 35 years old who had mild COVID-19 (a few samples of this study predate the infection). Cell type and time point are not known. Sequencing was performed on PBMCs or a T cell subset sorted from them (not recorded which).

CDR3 amino acids: CASSPTTTGELFF. CDR3 sequence (DNA): TGTGCCAGCAGCCCGACTACCACCGGGGAGCTGTTTTTT. J is TRBJ2-2 and V is TRBV11-1; weak D call: TRBD2 (5 bases). The CDR3 has 13 residues. The germline V gene has CDR1 SGHAT and CDR2 FQDESV (reference sequence). The V end lost 5 bases, the J end lost 4 bases, and 8 bases lay between the germline ends.